This T cell receptor (beta chain) was found in a study of T cell changes during pregnancy in multiple sclerosis. The protocol was immunoSEQ multiplex PCR, while the TCRdb copy is restricted to in-frame clones and leaves out a portion. The sample holds about 100,000 clones, about 93% seen once. V shed 0 bases and J 4 bases; nucleotides not matched to a gene: 4. Germline CDR1 and CDR2: GTSNPN and SVGIG (reference sequence). The CDR3 is 15 amino acids. J is TRBJ2-1 and V is TRBV30; 9 nucleotides agree with TRBD2. The material sequenced was peripheral blood, taken after pregnancy. The TCR was taken from a female donor with multiple sclerosis, enrolled in a pregnancy study. The chain's CDR3 is CAWSVYSGRYNEQFF. CDR3 in DNA: TGTGCCTGGAGTGTGTATAGCGGGAGATACAATGAGCAGTTCTTC.